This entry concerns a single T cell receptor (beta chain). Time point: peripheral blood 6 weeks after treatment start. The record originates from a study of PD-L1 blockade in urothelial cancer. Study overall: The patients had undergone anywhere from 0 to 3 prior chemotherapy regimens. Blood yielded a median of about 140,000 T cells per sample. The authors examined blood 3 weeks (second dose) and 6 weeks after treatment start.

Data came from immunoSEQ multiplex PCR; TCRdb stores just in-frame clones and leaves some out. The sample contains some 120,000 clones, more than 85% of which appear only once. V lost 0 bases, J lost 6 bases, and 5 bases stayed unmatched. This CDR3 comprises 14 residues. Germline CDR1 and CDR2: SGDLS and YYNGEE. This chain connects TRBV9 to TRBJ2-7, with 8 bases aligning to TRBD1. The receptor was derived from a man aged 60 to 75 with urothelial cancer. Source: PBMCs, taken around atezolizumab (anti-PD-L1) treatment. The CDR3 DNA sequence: TGTGCCAGCAGCGTAGGAGGGACAGGTCGCGAGCAGTACTTC. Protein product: CASSVGGTGREQYF.